The entry that follows covers one TCR beta chain sequence. What it binds is unknown. This entry comes from a study of beta chain features in type 1 diabetes. Whole-study findings and limits: Moderately but significantly shorter TCRB CDR3s were found in Type 1 diabetes patients in all four CD4+ subsets.

This CDR3 region has 13 residues. CDR1 is SNHLY and CDR2 is FYNNEI in the germline V gene. V lost 5 bases, J lost 1 base, and 8 bases lay in between. Expressed TCRB transcripts were sequenced because the isolated RNA had all been reverse transcribed beforehand. TCRdb keeps only in-frame clones here, not all; method: immunoSEQ multiplex PCR. The data show a few hundred thousand clones, approximately 15% seen once. The specimen was naive CD4+ T cells from blood. The chain employs TRBV2 and TRBJ1-2, with D maybe TRBD1 (6 bases). The receptor's source is a woman aged 18-30 years with type 1 diabetes. CDR3 region: CASSRDINYGYTF. The CDR3, as DNA: TGTGCCAGCAGTAGGGACATTAACTATGGCTACACCTTC.